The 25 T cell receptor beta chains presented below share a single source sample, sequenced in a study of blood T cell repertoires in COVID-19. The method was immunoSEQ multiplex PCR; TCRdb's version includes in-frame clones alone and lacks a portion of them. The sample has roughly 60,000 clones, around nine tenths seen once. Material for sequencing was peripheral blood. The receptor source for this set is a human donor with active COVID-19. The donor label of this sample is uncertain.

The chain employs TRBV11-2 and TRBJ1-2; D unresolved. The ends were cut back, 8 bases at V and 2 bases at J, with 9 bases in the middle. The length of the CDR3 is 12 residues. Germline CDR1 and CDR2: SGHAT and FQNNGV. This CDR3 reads CASAARNYGYTF. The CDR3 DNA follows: TGTGCCAGCGCGGCAAGAAACTATGGCTACACCTTC.

CDR3: CATYPRGLGETQYF. The CDR3 nucleotides are TGTGCCACTTACCCGAGGGGGTTGGGAGAGACCCAGTACTTC. This chain links TRBV24-1 with TRBJ2-5; D is perhaps TRBD1 (6 bases). The germline V and J ends were trimmed by 10 bases and 4 bases, with 18 bases remaining between them. CDR3 length equals 14 residues. CDR1 KGHDR and CDR2 SFDVKD come from the germline V gene.

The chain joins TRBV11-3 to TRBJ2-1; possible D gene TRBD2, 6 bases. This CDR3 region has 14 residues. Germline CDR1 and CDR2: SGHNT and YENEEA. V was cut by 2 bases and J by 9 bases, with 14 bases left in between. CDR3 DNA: TGTGCCAGCAGCTTAATGGCTAGCGAGGGTGAGCAGTTCTTC. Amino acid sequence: CASSLMASEGEQFF.

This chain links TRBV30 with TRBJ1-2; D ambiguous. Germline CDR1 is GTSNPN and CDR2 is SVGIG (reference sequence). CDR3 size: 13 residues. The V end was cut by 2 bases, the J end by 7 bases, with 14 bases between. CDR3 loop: CAWSSPNRVGYTF. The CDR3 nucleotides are TGTGCCTGGAGTTCCCCCAACCGGGTTGGCTACACCTTC. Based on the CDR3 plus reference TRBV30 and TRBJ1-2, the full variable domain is SQTIHQWPATLVQPVGSPLSLECTVEGTSNPNLYWYRQAAGRGLQLLFYSVGIGQISSEVPQNLSASRPQDRQFILSSKKLLLSDSGFYLCAWSSPNRVGYTFGSGTRLTVV.

CDR3 sequence: CSASKTGESGDTQYF. The CDR3 coding sequence is TGCAGCGCTTCGAAGACAGGGGAGTCTGGAGATACGCAGTATTTT. The V and J genes are TRBV29-1 and TRBJ2-3; TRBD1 aligns across 8 bases. Trimming cost V 7 bases and J 5 bases; bases outside gene matches: 14. Germline CDR1 SQVTM, CDR2 ANQGSEA. This CDR3 has 15 amino acids.

The DNA of the CDR3 is TGTGCCAGCAGTTTATCGCCTAGCGGGACCAACTACGAGCAGTACTTC. It codes for CASSLSPSGTNYEQYF. J is TRBJ2-7 and V is TRBV27; TRBD2 agrees at 9 bases. Germline CDR1 reads MNHEY; CDR2 reads SMNVEV (reference sequence). Trimming cost V 0 bases and J 3 bases; bases outside gene matches: 6. The CDR3 sequence is 16 residues long.

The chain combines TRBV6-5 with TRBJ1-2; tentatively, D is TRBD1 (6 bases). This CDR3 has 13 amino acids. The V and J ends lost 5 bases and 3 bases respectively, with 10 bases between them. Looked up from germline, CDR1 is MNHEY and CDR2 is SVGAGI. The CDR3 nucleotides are TGTGCCAGCAGTCCCCAGGGGTACTATGGCTACACCTTC. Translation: CASSPQGYYGYTF.

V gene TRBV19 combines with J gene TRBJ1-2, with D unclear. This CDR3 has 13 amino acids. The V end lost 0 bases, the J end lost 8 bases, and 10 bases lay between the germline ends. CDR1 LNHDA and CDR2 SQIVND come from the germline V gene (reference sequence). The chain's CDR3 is CASSIDGEGGYTF. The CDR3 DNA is TGTGCCAGTAGTATAGACGGGGAGGGCGGCTACACCTTC. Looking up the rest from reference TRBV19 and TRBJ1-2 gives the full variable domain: DGGITQSPKYLFRKEGQNVTLSCEQNLNHDAMYWYRQDPGQGLRLIYYSQIVNDFQKGDIAEGYSVSREKKESFPLTVTSAQKNPTAFYLCASSIDGEGGYTFGSGTRLTVV.

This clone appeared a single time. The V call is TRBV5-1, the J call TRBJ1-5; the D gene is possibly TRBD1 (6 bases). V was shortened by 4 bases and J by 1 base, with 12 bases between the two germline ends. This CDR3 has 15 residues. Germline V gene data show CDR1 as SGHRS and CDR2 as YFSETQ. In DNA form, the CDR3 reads TGCGCCAGCAGCGCCGAGGGGACAAGCAATCAGCCCCAGCATTTT. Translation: CASSAEGTSNQPQHF.

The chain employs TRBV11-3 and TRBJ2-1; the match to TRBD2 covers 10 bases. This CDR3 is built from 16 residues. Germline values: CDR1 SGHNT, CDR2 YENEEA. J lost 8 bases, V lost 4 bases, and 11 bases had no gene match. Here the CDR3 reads CASSSRYSGRYDEQFF. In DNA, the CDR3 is TGTGCCAGCAGCTCCCGCTATAGCGGGAGGTACGATGAGCAGTTCTTC. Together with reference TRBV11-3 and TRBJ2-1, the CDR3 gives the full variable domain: EAGVVQSPRYKIIEKKQPVAFWCNPISGHNTLYWYLQNLGQGPELLIRYENEEAVDDSQLPKDRFSAERLKGVDSTLKIQPAELGDSAVYLCASSSRYSGRYDEQFFGPGTRLTVL.

The CDR3 DNA sequence: TGTGCCAGCAGGCCCCTAGCGGGGGGGCCTAATGAGCAGTTCTTC. This encodes CASRPLAGGPNEQFF. The rearrangement links TRBV2 to TRBJ2-1; 12 bases align to TRBD2. Germline loops: CDR1 SNHLY, CDR2 FYNNEI. V lost 6 bases and J lost 7; bases outside the gene matches: 7. CDR3 length equals 15 residues.

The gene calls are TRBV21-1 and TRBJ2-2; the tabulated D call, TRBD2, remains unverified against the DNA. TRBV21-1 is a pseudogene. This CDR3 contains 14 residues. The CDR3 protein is CASTSGRGTGELFF. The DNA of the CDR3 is TGTGCCAGTACTAGCGGGAGAGGCACCGGGGAGCTGTTTTTT.

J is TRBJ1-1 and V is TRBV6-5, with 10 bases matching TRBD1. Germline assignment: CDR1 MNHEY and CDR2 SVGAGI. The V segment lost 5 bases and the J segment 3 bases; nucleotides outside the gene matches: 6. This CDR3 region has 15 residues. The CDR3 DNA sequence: TGTGCCAGCAGTCCCCCGACAGGGGGCTACACTGAAGCTTTCTTT. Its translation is CASSPPTGGYTEAFF.

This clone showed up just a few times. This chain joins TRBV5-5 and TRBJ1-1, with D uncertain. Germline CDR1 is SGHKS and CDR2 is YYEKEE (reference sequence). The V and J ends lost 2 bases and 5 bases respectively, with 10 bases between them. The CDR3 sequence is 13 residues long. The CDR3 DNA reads TGTGCCAGCAGCTTCGCTTCCCGGACTGAAGCTTTCTTT. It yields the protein CASSFASRTEAFF.

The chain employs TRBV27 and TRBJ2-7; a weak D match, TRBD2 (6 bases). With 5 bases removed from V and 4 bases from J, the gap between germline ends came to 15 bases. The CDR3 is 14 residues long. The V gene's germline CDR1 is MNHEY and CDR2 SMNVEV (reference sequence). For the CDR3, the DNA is TGTGCCAGCAGTCCCCGCGACGGGACTTACGAGCAGTACTTC. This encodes CASSPRDGTYEQYF.

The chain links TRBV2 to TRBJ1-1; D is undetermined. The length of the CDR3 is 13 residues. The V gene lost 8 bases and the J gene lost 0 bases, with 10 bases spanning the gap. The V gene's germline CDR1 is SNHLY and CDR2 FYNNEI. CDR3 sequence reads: CASETEVNTEAFF. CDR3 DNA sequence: TGTGCCAGCGAGACGGAGGTGAACACTGAAGCTTTCTTT.

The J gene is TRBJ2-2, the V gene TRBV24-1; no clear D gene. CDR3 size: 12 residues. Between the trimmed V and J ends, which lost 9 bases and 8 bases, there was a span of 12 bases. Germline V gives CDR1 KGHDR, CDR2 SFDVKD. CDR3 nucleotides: TGTGCCACCGGTTCAATACGGGGGGAGCTGTTTTTT. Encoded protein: CATGSIRGELFF.

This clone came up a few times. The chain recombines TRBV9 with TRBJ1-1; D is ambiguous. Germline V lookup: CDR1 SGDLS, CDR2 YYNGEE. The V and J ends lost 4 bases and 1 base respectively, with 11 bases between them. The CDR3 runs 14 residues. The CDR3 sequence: CASSQAHKNTEAFF. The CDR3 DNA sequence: TGTGCCAGCAGCCAAGCTCATAAGAACACTGAAGCTTTCTTT.

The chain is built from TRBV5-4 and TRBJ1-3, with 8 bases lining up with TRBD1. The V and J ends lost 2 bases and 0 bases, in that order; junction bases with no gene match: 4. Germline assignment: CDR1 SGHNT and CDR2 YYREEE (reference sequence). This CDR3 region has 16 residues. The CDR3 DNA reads TGTGCCAGCAGCTTAACAGGGGGATTCTCTGGAAACACCATATATTTT. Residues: CASSLTGGFSGNTIYF.

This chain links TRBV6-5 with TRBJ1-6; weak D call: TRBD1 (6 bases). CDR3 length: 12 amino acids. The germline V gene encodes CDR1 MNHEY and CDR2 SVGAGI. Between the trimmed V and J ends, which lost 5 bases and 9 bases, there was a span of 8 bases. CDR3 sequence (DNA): TGTGCCAGCAGTAACAGGGCTTCACCCCTCCACTTT. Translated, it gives CASSNRASPLHF.

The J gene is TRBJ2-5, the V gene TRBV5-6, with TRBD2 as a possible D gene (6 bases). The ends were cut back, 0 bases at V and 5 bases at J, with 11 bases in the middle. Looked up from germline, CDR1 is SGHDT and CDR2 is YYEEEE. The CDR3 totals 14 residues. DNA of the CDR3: TGTGCCAGCAGCTTGGCCCGGGGGAGCGAGACCCAGTACTTC. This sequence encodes CASSLARGSETQYF.

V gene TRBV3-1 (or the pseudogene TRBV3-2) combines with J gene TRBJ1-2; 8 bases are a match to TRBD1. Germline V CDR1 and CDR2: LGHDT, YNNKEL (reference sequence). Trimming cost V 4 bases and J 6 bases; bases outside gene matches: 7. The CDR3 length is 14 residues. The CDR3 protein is CASSRSGGIHGYTF. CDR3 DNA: TGTGCCAGCAGCCGTTCAGGGGGCATTCATGGCTACACCTTC.

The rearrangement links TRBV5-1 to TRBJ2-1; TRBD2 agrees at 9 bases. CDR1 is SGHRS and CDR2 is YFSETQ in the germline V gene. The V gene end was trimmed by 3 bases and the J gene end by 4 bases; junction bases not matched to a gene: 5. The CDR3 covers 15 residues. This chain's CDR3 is CASSWSSGAYNEQFF. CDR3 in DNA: TGCGCCAGCAGCTGGTCTAGCGGGGCTTACAATGAGCAGTTCTTC.

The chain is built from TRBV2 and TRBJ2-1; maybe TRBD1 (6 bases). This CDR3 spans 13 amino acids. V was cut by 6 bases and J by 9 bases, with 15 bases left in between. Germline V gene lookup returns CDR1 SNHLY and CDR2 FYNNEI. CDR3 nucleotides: TGTGCCAGCAGCCTCACAGGGATCAGTGAGCAGTTCTTC. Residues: CASSLTGISEQFF.

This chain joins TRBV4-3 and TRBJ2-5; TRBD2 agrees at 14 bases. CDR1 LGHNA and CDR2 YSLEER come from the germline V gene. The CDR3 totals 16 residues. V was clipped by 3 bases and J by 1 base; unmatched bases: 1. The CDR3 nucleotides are TGCGCCAGCAGCCAGACTAGCGGGAGGGTCCAAGAGACCCAGTACTTC. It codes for CASSQTSGRVQETQYF.